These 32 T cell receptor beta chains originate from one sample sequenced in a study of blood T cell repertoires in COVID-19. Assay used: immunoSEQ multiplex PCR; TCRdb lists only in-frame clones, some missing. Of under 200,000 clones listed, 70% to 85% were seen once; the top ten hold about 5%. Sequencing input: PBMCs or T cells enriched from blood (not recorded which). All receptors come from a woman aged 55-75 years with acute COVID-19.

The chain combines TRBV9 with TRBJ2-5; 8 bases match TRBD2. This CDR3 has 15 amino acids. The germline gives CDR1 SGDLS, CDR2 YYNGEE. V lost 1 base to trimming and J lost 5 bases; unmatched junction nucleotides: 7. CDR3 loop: CASSVLAGGRETQYF. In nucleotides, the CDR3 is TGTGCCAGCAGCGTATTGGCGGGGGGCAGGGAGACCCAGTACTTC.

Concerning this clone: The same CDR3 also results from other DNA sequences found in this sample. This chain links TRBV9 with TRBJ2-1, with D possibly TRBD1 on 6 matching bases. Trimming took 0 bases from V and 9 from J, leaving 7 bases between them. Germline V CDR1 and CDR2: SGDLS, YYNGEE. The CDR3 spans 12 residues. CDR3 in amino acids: CASSVVGGEQFF. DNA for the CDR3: TGTGCCAGCAGCGTAGTAGGGGGTGAGCAGTTCTTC. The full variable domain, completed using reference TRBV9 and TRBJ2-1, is DSGVTQTPKHLITATGQRVTLRCSPRSGDLSVYWYQQSLDQGLQFLIQYYNGEERAKGNILERFSAQQFPDLHSELNLSSLELGDSALYFCASSVVGGEQFFGPGTRLTVL.

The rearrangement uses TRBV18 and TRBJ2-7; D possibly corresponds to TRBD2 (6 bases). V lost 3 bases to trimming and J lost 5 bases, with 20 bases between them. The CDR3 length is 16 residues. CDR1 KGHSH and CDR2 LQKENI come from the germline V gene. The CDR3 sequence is CASSPPIGGAGNEQYF. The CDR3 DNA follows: TGTGCCAGCTCACCCCCTATCGGAGGAGCGGGCAACGAGCAGTACTTC.

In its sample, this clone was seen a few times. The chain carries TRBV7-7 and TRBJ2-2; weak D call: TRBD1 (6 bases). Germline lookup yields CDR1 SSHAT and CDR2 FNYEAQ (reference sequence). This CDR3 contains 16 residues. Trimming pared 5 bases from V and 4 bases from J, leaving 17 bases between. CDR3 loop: CASSPVGDTLTGELFF. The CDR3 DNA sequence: TGTGCCAGCAGCCCCGTCGGGGACACCCTCACCGGGGAGCTGTTTTTT.

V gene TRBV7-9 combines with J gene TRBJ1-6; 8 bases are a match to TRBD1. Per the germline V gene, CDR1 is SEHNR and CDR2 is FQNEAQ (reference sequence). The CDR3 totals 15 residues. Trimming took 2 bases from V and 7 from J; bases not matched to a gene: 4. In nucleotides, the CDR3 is TGTGCCAGCAGCTTATTGGACAGGGCAAATTCACCCCTCCACTTT. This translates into CASSLLDRANSPLHF.

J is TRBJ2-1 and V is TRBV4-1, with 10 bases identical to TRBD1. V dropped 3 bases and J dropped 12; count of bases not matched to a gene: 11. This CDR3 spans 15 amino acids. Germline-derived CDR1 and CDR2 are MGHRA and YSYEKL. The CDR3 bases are TGCGCCAGCAGCCAGGGACAGGGGCCCCCTTCAGGGCAGTTCTTC. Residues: CASSQGQGPPSGQFF.

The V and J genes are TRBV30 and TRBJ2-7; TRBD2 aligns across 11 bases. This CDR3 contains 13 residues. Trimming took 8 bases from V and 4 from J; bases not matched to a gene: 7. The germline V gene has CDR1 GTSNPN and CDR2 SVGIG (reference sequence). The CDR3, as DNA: TGTGCCGCCTCTAGCGGGGGGCCATACGAGCAGTACGTC. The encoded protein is CAASSGGPYEQYV.

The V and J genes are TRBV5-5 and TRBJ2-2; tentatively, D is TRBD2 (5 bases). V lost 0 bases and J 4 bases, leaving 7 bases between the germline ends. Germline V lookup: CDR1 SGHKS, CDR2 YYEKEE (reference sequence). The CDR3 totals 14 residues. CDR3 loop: CASSLGGSTGELFF. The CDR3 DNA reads TGTGCCAGCAGCTTGGGAGGGAGCACCGGGGAGCTGTTTTTT. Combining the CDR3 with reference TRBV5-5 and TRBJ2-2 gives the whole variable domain DAGVTQSPTHLIKTRGQQVTLRCSPISGHKSVSWYQQVLGQGPQFIFQYYEKEERGRGNFPDRFSARQFPNYSSELNVNALLLGDSALYLCASSLGGSTGELFFGEGSRLTVL.

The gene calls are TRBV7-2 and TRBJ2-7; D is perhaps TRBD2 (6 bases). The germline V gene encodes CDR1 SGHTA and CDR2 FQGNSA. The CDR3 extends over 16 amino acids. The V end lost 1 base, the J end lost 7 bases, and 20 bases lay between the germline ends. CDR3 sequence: CASSLVSNPLGGEQYF. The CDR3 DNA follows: TGTGCCAGCAGCTTAGTGTCTAACCCCCTCGGGGGTGAGCAGTACTTC.

DNA for the CDR3: TGTGCCAGCAGCCCCAGCGCGCCGAACACCGGGGAGCTGTTTTTT. This sequence encodes CASSPSAPNTGELFF. The genes are TRBV5-4 and TRBJ2-2; D unclear. The V gene's germline CDR1 is SGHNT and CDR2 YYREEE (reference sequence). This CDR3 has 15 residues. Trimming pared 4 bases from V and 0 bases from J, leaving 10 bases between. The full variable domain, with the rest looked up from reference TRBV5-4 and TRBJ2-2, is ETGVTQSPTHLIKTRGQQVTLRCSSQSGHNTVSWYQQALGQGPQFIFQYYREEENGRGNFPPRFSGLQFPNYSSELNVNALELDDSALYLCASSPSAPNTGELFFGEGSRLTVL.

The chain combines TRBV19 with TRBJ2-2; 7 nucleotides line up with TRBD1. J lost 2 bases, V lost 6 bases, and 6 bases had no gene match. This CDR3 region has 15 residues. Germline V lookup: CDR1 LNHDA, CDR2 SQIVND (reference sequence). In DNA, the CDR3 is TGTGCCAGTAGGCCGGGACAGATAAACACCGGGGAGCTGTTTTTT. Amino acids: CASRPGQINTGELFF. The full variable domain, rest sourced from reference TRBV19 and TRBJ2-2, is DGGITQSPKYLFRKEGQNVTLSCEQNLNHDAMYWYRQDPGQGLRLIYYSQIVNDFQKGDIAEGYSVSREKKESFPLTVTSAQKNPTAFYLCASRPGQINTGELFFGEGSRLTVL.

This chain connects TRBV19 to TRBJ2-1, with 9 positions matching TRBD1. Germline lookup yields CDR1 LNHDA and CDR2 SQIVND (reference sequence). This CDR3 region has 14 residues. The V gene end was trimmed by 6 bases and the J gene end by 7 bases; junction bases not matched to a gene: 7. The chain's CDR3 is CASSPGDRANEQFF. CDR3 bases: TGTGCCAGTAGCCCGGGGGACAGGGCAAATGAGCAGTTCTTC.

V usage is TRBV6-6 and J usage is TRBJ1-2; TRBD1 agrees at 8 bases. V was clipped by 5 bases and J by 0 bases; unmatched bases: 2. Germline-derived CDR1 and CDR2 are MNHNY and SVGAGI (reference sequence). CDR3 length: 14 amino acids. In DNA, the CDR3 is TGTGCCAGCAGTGACAGGGGCACTAACTATGGCTACACCTTC. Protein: CASSDRGTNYGYTF.

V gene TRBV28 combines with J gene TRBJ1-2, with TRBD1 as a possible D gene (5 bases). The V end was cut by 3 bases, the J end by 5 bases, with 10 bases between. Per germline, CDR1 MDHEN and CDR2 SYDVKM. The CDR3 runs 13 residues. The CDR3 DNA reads TGTGCCAGCAGTTTGTCAGGGTGGTATGGCTACACCTTC. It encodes CASSLSGWYGYTF.

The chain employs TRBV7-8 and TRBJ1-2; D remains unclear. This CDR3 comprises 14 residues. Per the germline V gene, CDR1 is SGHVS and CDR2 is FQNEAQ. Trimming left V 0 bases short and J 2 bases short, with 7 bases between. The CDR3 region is CASSLARMNYGYTF. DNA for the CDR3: TGTGCCAGCAGCTTAGCCAGGATGAACTATGGCTACACCTTC.

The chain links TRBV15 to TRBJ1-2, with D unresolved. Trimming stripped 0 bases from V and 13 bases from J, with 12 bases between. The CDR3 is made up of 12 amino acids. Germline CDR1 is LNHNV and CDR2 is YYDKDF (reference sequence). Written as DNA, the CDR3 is TGTGCCACCAGCAGAGACGAGGGCCTGGGCACCTTC. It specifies CATSRDEGLGTF. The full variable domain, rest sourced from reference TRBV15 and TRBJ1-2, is DAMVIQNPRYQVTQFGKPVTLSCSQTLNHNVMYWYQQKSSQAPKLLFHYYDKDFNNEADTPDNFQSRRPNTSFCFLDIRSPGLGDTAMYLCATSRDEGLGTFGSGTRLTVV.

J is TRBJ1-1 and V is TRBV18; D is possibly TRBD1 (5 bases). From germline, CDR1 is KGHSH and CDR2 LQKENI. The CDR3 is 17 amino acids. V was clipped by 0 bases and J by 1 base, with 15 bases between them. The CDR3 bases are TGTGCCAGCTCACCACCAGAGGTGATAGGGGAGAACACTGAAGCTTTCTTT. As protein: CASSPPEVIGENTEAFF.

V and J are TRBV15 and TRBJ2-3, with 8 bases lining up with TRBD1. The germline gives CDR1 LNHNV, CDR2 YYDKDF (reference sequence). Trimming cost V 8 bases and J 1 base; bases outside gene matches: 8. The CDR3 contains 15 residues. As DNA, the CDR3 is TGTGCCACCGAAAGAACAGGGGGAGGCACAGATACGCAGTATTTT. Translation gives CATERTGGGTDTQYF.

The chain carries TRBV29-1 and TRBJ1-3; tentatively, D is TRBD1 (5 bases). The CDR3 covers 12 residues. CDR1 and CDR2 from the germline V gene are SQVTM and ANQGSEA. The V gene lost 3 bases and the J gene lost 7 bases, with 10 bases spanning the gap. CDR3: CSVDPGTNTIYF. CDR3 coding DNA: TGCAGCGTTGATCCAGGGACTAACACCATATATTTT.

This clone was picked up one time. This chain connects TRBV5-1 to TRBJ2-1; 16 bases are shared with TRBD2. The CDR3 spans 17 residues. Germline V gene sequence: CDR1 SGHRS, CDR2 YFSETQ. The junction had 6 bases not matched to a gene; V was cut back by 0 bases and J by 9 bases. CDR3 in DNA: TGCGCCAGCAGCTTGGTGGTGGGACTAGCGGGGGGGAGTGAGCAGTTCTTC. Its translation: CASSLVVGLAGGSEQFF.

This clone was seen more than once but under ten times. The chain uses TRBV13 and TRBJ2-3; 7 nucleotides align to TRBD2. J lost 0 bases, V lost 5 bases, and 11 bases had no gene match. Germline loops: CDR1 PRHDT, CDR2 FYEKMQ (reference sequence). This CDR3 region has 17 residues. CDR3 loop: CASSQPTERGSTDTQYF. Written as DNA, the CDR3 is TGTGCCAGCAGCCAGCCGACAGAGCGGGGCAGCACAGATACGCAGTATTTT.

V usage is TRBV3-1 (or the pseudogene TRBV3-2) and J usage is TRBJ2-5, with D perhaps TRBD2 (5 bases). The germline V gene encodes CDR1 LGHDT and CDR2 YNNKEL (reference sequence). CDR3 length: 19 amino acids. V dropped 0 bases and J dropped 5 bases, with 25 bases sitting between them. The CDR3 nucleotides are TGTGCCAGCAGCCAAGATGGAAGCGAAATGGACTCCCTAACGGAGACCCAGTACTTC. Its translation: CASSQDGSEMDSLTETQYF.

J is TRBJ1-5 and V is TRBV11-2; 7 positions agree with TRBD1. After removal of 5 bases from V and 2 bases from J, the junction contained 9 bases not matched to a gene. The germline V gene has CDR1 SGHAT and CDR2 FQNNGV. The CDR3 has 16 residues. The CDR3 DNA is TGTGCCAGCAGCAAAACAGGGGCCCAAGGCAATCAGCCCCAGCATTTT. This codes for CASSKTGAQGNQPQHF.

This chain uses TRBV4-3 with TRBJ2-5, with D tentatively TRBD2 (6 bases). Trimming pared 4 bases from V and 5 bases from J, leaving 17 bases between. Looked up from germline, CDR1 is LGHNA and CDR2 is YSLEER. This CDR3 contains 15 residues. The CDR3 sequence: CASSLGLRGVETQYF. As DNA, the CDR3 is TGCGCCAGCAGCCTAGGACTAAGAGGCGTCGAGACCCAGTACTTC.

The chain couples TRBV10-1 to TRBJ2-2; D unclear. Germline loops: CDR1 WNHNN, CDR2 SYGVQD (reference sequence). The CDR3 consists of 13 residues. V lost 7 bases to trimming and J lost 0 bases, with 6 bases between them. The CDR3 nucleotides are TGCGCCAGCAATTCAGCGAACACCGGGGAGCTGTTTTTT. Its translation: CASNSANTGELFF.

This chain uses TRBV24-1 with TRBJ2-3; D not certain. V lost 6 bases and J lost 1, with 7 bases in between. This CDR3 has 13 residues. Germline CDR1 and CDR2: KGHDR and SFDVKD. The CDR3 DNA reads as TGTGCCACCAGTCGGCAGGGCACAGATACGCAGTATTTT. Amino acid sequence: CATSRQGTDTQYF.

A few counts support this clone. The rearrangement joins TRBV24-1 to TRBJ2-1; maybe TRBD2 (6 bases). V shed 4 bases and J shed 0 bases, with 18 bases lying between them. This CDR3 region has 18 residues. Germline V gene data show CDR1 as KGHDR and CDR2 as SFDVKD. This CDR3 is CATSDSGRTRLSYNEQFF. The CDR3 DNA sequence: TGTGCCACCAGTGACTCGGGGAGGACAAGGCTCTCCTACAATGAGCAGTTCTTC.

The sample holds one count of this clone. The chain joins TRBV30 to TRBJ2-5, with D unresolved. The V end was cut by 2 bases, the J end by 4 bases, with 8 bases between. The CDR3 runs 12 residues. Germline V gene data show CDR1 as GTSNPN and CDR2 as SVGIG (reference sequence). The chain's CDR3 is CAWSLTGETQYF. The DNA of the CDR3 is TGTGCCTGGAGTCTAACCGGAGAGACCCAGTACTTC.

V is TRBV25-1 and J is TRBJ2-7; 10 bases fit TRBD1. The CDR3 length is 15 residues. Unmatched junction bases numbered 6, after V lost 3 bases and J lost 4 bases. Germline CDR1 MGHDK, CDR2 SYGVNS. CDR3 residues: CASSDSGQGLYEQYF. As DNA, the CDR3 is TGTGCCAGCAGTGATTCGGGACAGGGGTTATACGAGCAGTACTTC.

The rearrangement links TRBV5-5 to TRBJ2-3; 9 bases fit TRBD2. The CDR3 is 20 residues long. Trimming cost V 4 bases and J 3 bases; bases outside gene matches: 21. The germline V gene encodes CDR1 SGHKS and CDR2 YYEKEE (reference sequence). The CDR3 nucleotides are TGTGCCAGCAGCCTGGTCCCCCGGGGTAGCGGGAGCGGTATGACAGATACGCAGTATTTT. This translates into CASSLVPRGSGSGMTDTQYF.

CDR3 nucleotide sequence: TGTGCCAGCAGCTTAGAAGGGACAGGGCGAACTGAAGCTTTCTTT. Translated, it gives CASSLEGTGRTEAFF. V and J are TRBV7-2 and TRBJ1-1; 9 bases match TRBD1. The CDR3 has 15 amino acids. Per the germline V gene, CDR1 is SGHTA and CDR2 is FQGNSA. The V gene end was trimmed by 1 base and the J gene end by 5 bases; junction bases not matched to a gene: 5.

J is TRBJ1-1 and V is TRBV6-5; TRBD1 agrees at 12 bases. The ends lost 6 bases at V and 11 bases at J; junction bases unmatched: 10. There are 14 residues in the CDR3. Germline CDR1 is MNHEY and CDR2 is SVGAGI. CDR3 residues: CASSPAGQGAAAFF. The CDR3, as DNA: TGTGCCAGCAGCCCGGCGGGACAGGGGGCGGCGGCTTTCTTT.